This T cell receptor beta chain stems from a study of cytomegalovirus exposure and HLA in healthy donors. The PCR was carried out with 60 Vbeta primers and 13 Jbeta primers. The table came from immunoSEQ multiplex PCR; TCRdb's copy has only in-frame clones and leaves some out. The sample data list approximately 140,000 clones. On this clone: Its antigen is currently unknown.

Whole-study results and caveats: Using a false discovery rate of 0.05, a later analysis showed that 15,000 to 20,000 TCR beta sequences were associated with HLA alleles.

This TCR came from a woman aged 45-65 years in good health and CMV-seronegative. The material sequenced was PBMCs.

CDR3 in amino acids: CASSRTGTGRNIQYF. The CDR3, as DNA: TGTGCCAGCAGCCGGACGGGGACAGGGAGGAACATTCAGTACTTC. This chain connects TRBV11-2 to TRBJ2-4, with 9 bases fitting TRBD1. Per germline, CDR1 SGHAT and CDR2 FQNNGV. Germline trimming cut 5 bases from V and 7 bases from J; bases unmatched to any gene: 9. CDR3 length: 15 residues.